Each of the 23 T cell receptor beta chains below was sequenced from the same sample in a study of CDR3 diversity in severe acne. One entry per CDR3 protein results from TCRdb running MiXCR on the PCR reads. The data hold more than 70,000 distinct CDR3 sequences, with approximately 52% observed a single time. The material sequenced was blood. The receptors shown here come from a male donor in good health, serving as a control.

The rearrangement links TRBV20-1 to TRBJ2-2; D is unclear. The CDR3 has 12 amino acids. V was cut by 7 bases and J by 0 bases, with 6 bases left in between. CDR1 is DFQATT, CDR2 SNEGSKA, per germline (reference sequence). CDR3 in DNA: TGCAGTGGAATTACGAACACCGGGGAGCTGTTTTTT. It translates to CSGITNTGELFF.

This clonotype was detected ten times or more. This chain links TRBV7-9 with TRBJ2-3; possibly TRBD2 for D (7 bases). Germline V gene sequence: CDR1 SEHNR, CDR2 FQNEAQ (reference sequence). The CDR3 sequence is 16 residues long. Between the trimmed V and J ends, which lost 0 bases and 3 bases, there was a span of 13 bases. The CDR3 spells CASSLAGGATTDTQYF. In nucleotides, the CDR3 is TGTGCCAGCAGCTTAGCGGGGGGGGCGACAACAGATACGCAGTATTTT.

J is TRBJ1-2 and V is TRBV4-1; a weak D match, TRBD1 (6 bases). V was cut by 2 bases and J by 2 bases, with 15 bases left in between. CDR3 size: 16 residues. Germline V gene data show CDR1 as MGHRA and CDR2 as YSYEKL. In DNA form, the CDR3 reads TGCGCCAGCAGCCAACAAGGGCAGGGGATCAACTATGGCTACACCTTC. This gives the protein CASSQQGQGINYGYTF.

The V gene is TRBV24-1, the J gene TRBJ2-7; 7 bases map to TRBD1. The CDR3 has 17 residues. The V gene's germline CDR1 is KGHDR and CDR2 SFDVKD. J lost 2 bases, V lost 11 bases, and 20 bases had no gene match. The DNA for the CDR3 is TGTGCCAGCAGCTTGCCCAAGGGACAGACGAATCCCTACGAGCAGTACTTC. Protein product: CASSLPKGQTNPYEQYF.

At least ten counts were recorded for this clonotype. V usage is TRBV12-3 or TRBV12-4 and J usage is TRBJ1-5, with TRBD1 matching over 9 bases. V shed 5 bases and J 0 bases; nucleotides not matched to a gene: 11. The CDR3 has 18 residues. CDR3 loop: CASSLGTGMGYSNQPQHF. DNA for the CDR3: TGTGCCAGCAGTCTTGGGACAGGGATGGGGTATAGCAATCAGCCCCAGCATTTT.

Judged by abundance, this clonotype is medium-sized (0.01 to 0.1%). This sequence joins TRBV12-3 or TRBV12-4 and TRBJ2-7; D gene ambiguous. This CDR3 spans 11 amino acids. The ends were cut back, 8 bases at V and 6 bases at J, with 11 bases in the middle. The CDR3 DNA sequence: TGTGCCAGCGGCCCGCTGGGCGAGCAGTACTTC. As protein: CASGPLGEQYF.

This chain's CDR3 is CATSEGDGLAGANVLTF. CDR3 DNA: TGTGCCACCAGTGAAGGCGATGGGTTGGCTGGGGCCAACGTCCTGACTTTC. This chain joins TRBV24-1 and TRBJ2-6; D not certain. CDR1 is KGHDR, CDR2 SFDVKD, per germline. The ends were cut back, 4 bases at V and 2 bases at J, with 14 bases in the middle. The CDR3 totals 17 residues.

This clonotype was observed at least ten times. This chain links TRBV30 with TRBJ1-1; TRBD1 aligns across 8 bases. There are 13 residues in the CDR3. V lost 0 bases, J lost 4 bases, and 1 base stayed unmatched. Germline lookup yields CDR1 GTSNPN and CDR2 SVGIG (reference sequence). CDR3 protein: CAWSVDRGTEAFF. As DNA, the CDR3 is TGTGCCTGGAGTGTAGACAGGGGCACTGAAGCTTTCTTT.

The sample holds one count of this clonotype. The chain has TRBV20-1 and TRBJ2-1, with 15 bases lining up with TRBD2. CDR3 size: 16 residues. Trimming took 3 bases from V and 0 from J; bases not matched to a gene: 0. In germline, CDR1 is DFQATT, CDR2 SNEGSKA (reference sequence). The CDR3 DNA follows: TGCAGTGCTAGGGGACTAGCGGGGGGCTCCTACAATGAGCAGTTCTTC. It encodes CSARGLAGGSYNEQFF.

On this clonotype: Lacking the conserved final phenylalanine or tryptophan, this CDR3 likely reflects a read error. This chain links TRBV7-2 with TRBJ1-1; possibly TRBD1 for D (5 bases). Germline V gene data show CDR1 as SGHTA and CDR2 as FQGNSA. V gave up 5 bases and J gave up 3 bases, with 25 bases separating them. This CDR3 contains 18 residues. Here the CDR3 DNA reads TGTGCCAGCAGCCAGCCCCCGGTGGCAGGGATTTCGGACACTGAAGCTTTCGTT. Its protein is CASSQPPVAGISDTEAFV.

This rearrangement joins TRBV2 to TRBJ1-1; D unresolved. With 3 bases removed from V and 4 bases from J, the gap between germline ends came to 15 bases. The CDR3 has 15 residues. CDR1 is SNHLY and CDR2 is FYNNEI in the germline V gene. In DNA form, the CDR3 reads TGTGCCAGCAGTGATTCGGAGACTCGGGGCACTGAAGCTTTCTTT. It translates to CASSDSETRGTEAFF.

The rearrangement links TRBV7-3 to TRBJ2-1, with 13 bases fitting TRBD2. The CDR3 runs 15 residues. The V and J ends lost 4 bases and 6 bases, in that order; junction bases with no gene match: 3. Germline V gene lookup returns CDR1 SGHTA and CDR2 FQGTGA. The CDR3 DNA reads TGTGCCAGCAGCTCGGGACTAGCGGGGTCCAATGAGCAGTTCTTC. It specifies CASSSGLAGSNEQFF.

Sample share makes this clonotype medium-sized. The chain employs TRBV20-1 and TRBJ1-1, with D uncertain. Germline V CDR1 and CDR2: DFQATT, SNEGSKA (reference sequence). Deletions cut 6 bases from V and 2 bases from J, with 10 bases between. The CDR3 is 12 amino acids. This CDR3 is CSAWTGNTEAFF. For the CDR3, the DNA is TGCAGTGCCTGGACGGGAAACACTGAAGCTTTCTTT.

This clonotype was found many times. The DNA of the CDR3 is TGTGCCAGCAGCGAGAGGGACAGCTCGAACACCGGGGAGCTGTTTTTT. It codes for CASSERDSSNTGELFF. This chain connects TRBV9 to TRBJ2-2; 7 bases are shared with TRBD1. Germline V gene lookup returns CDR1 SGDLS and CDR2 YYNGEE. The CDR3 loop spans 16 amino acids. The junction had 5 bases not matched to a gene; V was cut back by 3 bases and J by 0 bases.

The J gene is TRBJ2-5, the V gene TRBV12-3 or TRBV12-4; 9 positions match TRBD1. There are 15 residues in the CDR3. V trimming: 4 bases; J trimming: 5 bases; junction bases outside the gene matches: 8. The CDR3 region has the DNA TGTGCCAGCAGTTCCGAAGCCGGGACAGGGGAGACCCAGTACTTC. Its protein product is CASSSEAGTGETQYF.

This clonotype was counted many times. This chain uses TRBV10-2 with TRBJ1-1; no clear D gene. Trimming took off 7 bases at V and 1 base at J, with 10 bases between the two ends. This CDR3 contains 13 residues. Germline V CDR1 and CDR2: WSHSY, SAAADI. CDR3 bases: TGCGCCAGCACCGAGGGTCGGAACACTGAAGCTTTCTTT. Translated: CASTEGRNTEAFF.

The chain employs TRBV6-5 and TRBJ1-2; D is perhaps TRBD1 (6 bases). Germline CDR1 reads MNHEY; CDR2 reads SVGAGI. This CDR3 is built from 12 residues. Trimming took off 2 bases at V and 14 bases at J, with 15 bases between the two ends. The CDR3 loop is CASSYAGQSKTF. DNA for the CDR3: TGTGCCAGCAGTTACGCCGGACAGAGTAAGACCTTC.

This clonotype was counted at least ten times. This chain links TRBV7-8 with TRBJ1-5; no definite D call. CDR3 length: 16 amino acids. Trimming took off 7 bases at V and 1 base at J, with 17 bases between the two ends. Germline values: CDR1 SGHVS, CDR2 FQNEAQ. CDR3 region: CASTPRGAGSNQPQHF. The CDR3 bases are TGTGCCAGCACCCCCCGAGGAGCCGGGAGCAATCAGCCCCAGCATTTT.

V and J are TRBV20-1 and TRBJ1-2; weak D call: TRBD1 (6 bases). In germline, CDR1 is DFQATT, CDR2 SNEGSKA (reference sequence). V lost 3 bases and J lost 4, with 15 bases in between. There are 14 residues in the CDR3. The CDR3 loop is CSARETGAGYGYTF. The CDR3 nucleotides read TGCAGTGCTAGGGAGACAGGCGCGGGCTATGGCTACACCTTC.

The rearrangement uses TRBV25-1 and TRBJ1-2; 7 bases agree with TRBD1. V lost 11 bases, J lost 5 bases, and 8 bases stayed unmatched. Germline assignment: CDR1 MGHDK and CDR2 SYGVNS. The CDR3 totals 12 residues. This CDR3 is CAWSNRGYGYTF. DNA for the CDR3: TGTGCCTGGAGTAACAGGGGATATGGCTACACCTTC.

This chain connects TRBV2 to TRBJ1-4; D possibly corresponds to TRBD1 (5 bases). CDR3 size: 15 residues. V lost 3 bases to trimming and J lost 7 bases, with 15 bases between them. The germline V gene encodes CDR1 SNHLY and CDR2 FYNNEI. The CDR3 bases are TGTGCCAGCAGTGACGGGGCGGGGGTTTTTGAAAAACTGTTTTTT. Its protein is CASSDGAGVFEKLFF.

The chain uses TRBV20-1 and TRBJ2-3; TRBD2 agrees at 8 bases. Germline assignment: CDR1 DFQATT and CDR2 SNEGSKA (reference sequence). V was pared by 6 bases and J by 4 bases, with 9 bases of the junction left unmatched. The CDR3 runs 14 residues. CDR3 amino acids: CSAPSGSGADTQYF. The CDR3 coding sequence is TGCAGTGCCCCGAGCGGGAGCGGGGCAGATACGCAGTATTTT.

The chain employs TRBV12-3 or TRBV12-4 and TRBJ1-5; D is undetermined. The CDR3 loop spans 16 amino acids. V was trimmed by 3 bases and J by 2 bases, leaving 14 bases between them. The DNA for the CDR3 is TGTGCCAGCAGTTTGGGCATGCCTTCTGGCAATCAGCCCCAGCATTTT. Its protein is CASSLGMPSGNQPQHF.